These 10 T cell receptor beta chains were all obtained from the same sample, sequenced in a study of T cells in Graves' hyperthyroidism and ophthalmopathy. TCR beta CDR3 sequences were amplified from RNA transcripts. TCR CDR3 underwent first-round RT-PCR with the HTBI primer set. TCRdb fed the multiplex PCR reads into MiXCR, producing one record per CDR3 protein. In the table there are 250,000 to 350,000 distinct CDR3 sequences, approximately 23% of which are singletons. Material: blood. The receptor set was obtained from a young man with Graves' ophthalmopathy.

The J gene is TRBJ2-5, the V gene TRBV6-1, with TRBD2 matching over 9 bases. The CDR3 is 14 residues long. Trimming at V came to 5 bases and at J to 4 bases, leaving 5 bases not matched to a gene. CDR1 MNHNS and CDR2 SASEGT come from the germline V gene. CDR3: CASSSGTSRETQYF. The DNA for the CDR3 is TGTGCCAGCAGTTCAGGGACTAGCAGAGAGACCCAGTACTTC.

Concerning this clonotype: The germline gene is not matched at one end of the junction; a read error may be the cause. The chain links TRBV3-1 to TRBJ1-1; D gene unclear. CDR1 LGHDT and CDR2 YNNKEL come from the germline V gene (reference sequence). The CDR3 is 13 residues long. CDR3 in amino acids: CASSLLVNNEAFF. For the CDR3, the DNA is TGTGCCAGCAGTTTACTGGTCAACAATGAAGCTTTCTTT.

J is TRBJ2-4 and V is TRBV11-3; 7 bases agree with TRBD2. CDR3 size: 18 residues. Germline lookup yields CDR1 SGHNT and CDR2 YENEEA. J gave up 6 bases and V 0 bases, and 14 bases lay outside the gene matches. As DNA, the CDR3 is TGTGCCAGCAGCTTAGAGTCGGCGGGAGCCTTCTCTGGAAACATTCAGTACTTC. Its translation is CASSLESAGAFSGNIQYF.

This clonotype was seen a handful of times. V gene TRBV6-1 combines with J gene TRBJ1-2; D unresolved. Per germline, CDR1 MNHNS and CDR2 SASEGT. The CDR3 is made up of 12 amino acids. Trimming pared 5 bases from V and 5 bases from J, leaving 9 bases between. Here the CDR3 reads CASSNSPYGYTF. The CDR3 nucleotides read TGTGCCAGCAGTAACAGCCCGTATGGCTACACCTTC.

The chain links TRBV15 to TRBJ1-3; TRBD1 matches 9 bases. Germline assignment: CDR1 LNHNV and CDR2 YYDKDF (reference sequence). J lost 0 bases, V lost 5 bases, and 11 bases had no gene match. There are 18 residues in the CDR3. CDR3 sequence: CATSGGQGRGSSGNTIYF. For the CDR3, the DNA is TGTGCCACCAGCGGAGGACAGGGGCGAGGGAGCTCTGGAAACACCATATATTTT.

The table lists this clonotype with many counts. The gene calls are TRBV7-2 and TRBJ2-1; D is undetermined. The CDR3 contains 13 residues. Trimming removed 4 bases at V and 5 bases at J, with 9 bases between. Germline V gene data show CDR1 as SGHTA and CDR2 as FQGNSA. The CDR3 loop is CASSYRWDNEQFF. CDR3 bases: TGTGCCAGCAGCTACCGCTGGGACAATGAGCAGTTCTTC.

At least ten counts were recorded for this clonotype. J is TRBJ2-1 and V is TRBV11-3, with TRBD2 identical over 7 bases. Germline CDR1 is SGHNT and CDR2 is YENEEA. The CDR3 covers 14 residues. Trimming cost V 0 bases and J 7 bases; bases outside gene matches: 3. The CDR3 DNA is TGTGCCAGCAGCTTAGATGGGCGGGGGAATGAGCAGTTCTTC. Protein product: CASSLDGRGNEQFF.

V gene TRBV27 combines with J gene TRBJ1-5; D remains ambiguous. The V and J ends lost 5 bases and 4 bases respectively, with 15 bases between them. This CDR3 is 15 amino acids long. CDR1 MNHEY and CDR2 SMNVEV come from the germline V gene (reference sequence). The CDR3 region is CASSLGSMGNQPQHF. The CDR3 DNA follows: TGTGCCAGCAGTCTGGGCTCCATGGGTAATCAGCCCCAGCATTTT.

The table lists this clonotype with a few counts. The J gene is TRBJ1-1, the V gene TRBV28, with D unclear. The V end was cut by 3 bases, the J end by 4 bases, with 9 bases between. Germline V gene data show CDR1 as MDHEN and CDR2 as SYDVKM. The CDR3 has 13 residues. The CDR3 region is CASSFGLLTEAFF. CDR3 sequence (DNA): TGTGCCAGCAGTTTTGGGTTGCTCACTGAAGCTTTCTTT.

This clonotype occurred many times. The rearrangement joins TRBV2 to TRBJ2-7; 7 bases line up with TRBD1. The V and J ends lost 0 bases and 2 bases, in that order; junction bases with no gene match: 16. The germline V gene has CDR1 SNHLY and CDR2 FYNNEI. The CDR3 is made up of 19 amino acids. DNA of the CDR3: TGTGCCAGCAGTGAAGCTGGGGACAGCTTCTCCTGGGACCCCTACGAGCAGTACTTC. Amino acid sequence: CASSEAGDSFSWDPYEQYF.